This entry lists 12 T cell receptor beta chains sequenced from one sample in a study of PD-1 blockade in classical Hodgkin lymphoma. All patients relapsed after autologous stem cell transplantation, and brentuximab vedotin exposure varied. Here immunoSEQ multiplex PCR was the method, and the copy in TCRdb shows in-frame clones only, minus some. Among 70,000 or so clones listed, about 93% were seen once. The material was peripheral blood mononuclear cells (PBMCs), obtained at baseline. These receptors were taken from a human donor with classical Hodgkin lymphoma.

The chain employs TRBV30 and TRBJ1-1; TRBD1 matches at 8 bases. CDR3 length: 15 residues. Looked up from germline, CDR1 is GTSNPN and CDR2 is SVGIG (reference sequence). With V trimmed by 1 base and J by 4 bases, 8 bases remained unmatched. DNA for the CDR3: TGTGCCTGGAGTGAAGAGACAGGGGTTGGCACTGAAGCTTTCTTT. It codes for CAWSEETGVGTEAFF. Full variable domain (outside the CDR3, taken from reference TRBV30 and TRBJ1-1): SQTIHQWPATLVQPVGSPLSLECTVEGTSNPNLYWYRQAAGRGLQLLFYSVGIGQISSEVPQNLSASRPQDRQFILSSKKLLLSDSGFYLCAWSEETGVGTEAFFGQGTRLTVV.

V gene TRBV15 combines with J gene TRBJ1-2, with D possibly matching TRBD1 (6 bases). Germline CDR1 LNHNV, CDR2 YYDKDF (reference sequence). Trimming took off 5 bases at V and 3 bases at J, with 10 bases between the two ends. The CDR3 spans 13 residues. DNA for the CDR3: TGTGCCACCAGCCTCGACAGGCACTATGGCTACACCTTC. It codes for CATSLDRHYGYTF.

V usage is TRBV14 and J usage is TRBJ2-4; D is possibly TRBD1 or TRBD2 (6 bases each). Looked up from germline, CDR1 is SGHDN and CDR2 is FVKESK. Trimming cost V 2 bases and J 0 bases, with 20 bases left between them. The CDR3 totals 19 residues. The CDR3 reads CASSQKGGGYLLAKNIQYF. In nucleotides, the CDR3 is TGTGCCAGCAGCCAAAAGGGGGGCGGCTACCTACTAGCCAAAAACATTCAGTACTTC.

The V gene is TRBV20-1, the J gene TRBJ1-2; maybe TRBD1 (5 bases). The CDR3 has 11 residues. The V gene lost 3 bases and the J gene lost 8 bases, with 10 bases spanning the gap. The germline V gene has CDR1 DFQATT and CDR2 SNEGSKA (reference sequence). The CDR3 DNA sequence: TGCAGTGCTAGCAGAGGGACCGGCTACACCTTC. Its protein product is CSASRGTGYTF.

The chain links TRBV4-2 to TRBJ2-7; D not resolved. This CDR3 has 14 amino acids. The germline V and J ends were trimmed by 1 base and 0 bases, with 7 bases remaining between them. Germline CDR1 LGHNA, CDR2 YNFKEQ. The CDR3 here is CASSQVGDSYEQYF. The DNA of the CDR3 is TGTGCCAGCAGCCAAGTAGGAGACTCCTACGAGCAGTACTTC.

The chain carries TRBV7-2 and TRBJ2-7; 9 bases are shared with TRBD2. The V gene end was trimmed by 3 bases and the J gene end by 2 bases; junction bases not matched to a gene: 11. Germline V CDR1 and CDR2: SGHTA, FQGNSA. This CDR3 has 17 amino acids. This chain's CDR3 is CASSFQAGGLLAYEQYF. The DNA of the CDR3 is TGTGCCAGCAGCTTTCAAGCGGGAGGCCTCCTTGCCTACGAGCAGTACTTC.

V gene TRBV9 combines with J gene TRBJ1-1, with 7 bases identical to TRBD1. V lost 4 bases, J lost 1 base, and 10 bases stayed unmatched. This CDR3 contains 16 residues. The V gene's germline CDR1 is SGDLS and CDR2 YYNGEE. CDR3 residues: CASSRTAGQPNTEAFF. In nucleotides, the CDR3 is TGTGCCAGCAGCCGGACGGCGGGACAGCCGAACACTGAAGCTTTCTTT.

The CDR3 loop reads CASSRTSGIGYEQYF. CDR3 DNA: TGTGCCAGCAGCCGGACTAGCGGGATCGGCTACGAGCAGTACTTC. The chain has TRBV28 and TRBJ2-7; TRBD2 matches 12 bases. The junction had 6 bases not matched to a gene; V was cut back by 6 bases and J by 3 bases. This CDR3 has 15 residues. Germline values: CDR1 MDHEN, CDR2 SYDVKM.

The CDR3 coding sequence is TGTGCCAGCAGTGTAATAGGGGTAAAGGGCCCAGATACGCAGTATTTT. Translation: CASSVIGVKGPDTQYF. The V call is TRBV27, the J call TRBJ2-3; a weak D match, TRBD1 (5 bases). V lost 5 bases and J lost 4, with 19 bases in between. Germline V gene sequence: CDR1 MNHEY, CDR2 SMNVEV (reference sequence). The CDR3 has 16 amino acids.

Only one count was recorded for this clone. The genes are TRBV7-9 and TRBJ2-7; 9 bases line up with TRBD1. CDR1 is SEHNR, CDR2 FQNEAQ, per germline (reference sequence). The J segment lost 2 bases and the V segment lost 5 bases, leaving 7 bases of the junction unmatched. This CDR3 region has 15 residues. The DNA for the CDR3 is TGTGCCAGCAGCCAGCGGACAGGGGTACCCTACGAGCAGTACTTC. This encodes CASSQRTGVPYEQYF. The full variable domain, in which reference TRBV7-9 and TRBJ2-7 provide the parts outside the CDR3, is DTGVSQNPRHKITKRGQNVTFRCDPISEHNRLYWYRQTLGQGPEFLTYFQNEAQLEKSRLLSDRFSAERPKGSFSTLEIQRTEQGDSAMYLCASSQRTGVPYEQYFGPGTRLTVT.

This clone was detected only once. V gene TRBV7-2 combines with J gene TRBJ2-5, with 10 bases identical to TRBD1. J lost 0 bases, V lost 5 bases, and 12 bases had no gene match. The CDR3 loop spans 18 amino acids. CDR1 is SGHTA and CDR2 is FQGNSA in the germline V gene. CDR3 in DNA: TGTGCCAGCAGCCAGAGACAGGGGGCTTGGGTGGACCAAGAGACCCAGTACTTC. Translated: CASSQRQGAWVDQETQYF.

The chain has TRBV2 and TRBJ2-5; D call uncertain. Trimming took off 6 bases at V and 0 bases at J, with 20 bases between the two ends. The CDR3 loop spans 17 amino acids. CDR1 and CDR2 (germline): SNHLY, FYNNEI. The chain's CDR3 is CASSTPSSLPNQETQYF. Written as DNA, the CDR3 is TGTGCCAGCAGCACACCAAGTAGCCTCCCTAACCAAGAGACCCAGTACTTC.